These 9 T cell receptor beta chains were sequenced from one sample in a study of blood T cell repertoires in COVID-19. Sequencing was performed with immunoSEQ multiplex PCR; in TCRdb, only in-frame clones are kept and a portion is missing. The repertoire consists of roughly 240,000 clones, with 82% occurring once and the leading ten covering about 4.8%. Sequenced input: peripheral blood. The receptors derive from a woman in her 70s with acute or convalescent COVID-19.

The V and J genes are TRBV28 and TRBJ1-1, with D possibly matching TRBD1 (5 bases). V lost 6 bases and J 0 bases, leaving 14 bases between the germline ends. Per the germline V gene, CDR1 is MDHEN and CDR2 is SYDVKM. The length of the CDR3 is 15 residues. CDR3 protein: CASRSNRMMNTEAFF. The CDR3 coding sequence is TGTGCCAGCAGGTCAAACAGGATGATGAACACTGAAGCTTTCTTT.

The genes are TRBV5-1 and TRBJ2-1, with 9 bases matching TRBD1. The length of the CDR3 is 13 residues. Germline trimming cut 3 bases from V and 9 bases from J; bases unmatched to any gene: 4. The germline gives CDR1 SGHRS, CDR2 YFSETQ. This CDR3 reads CASSSGQGFEQFF. The DNA for the CDR3 is TGCGCCAGCAGCTCGGGACAGGGATTTGAGCAGTTCTTC.

The V call is TRBV7-2, the J call TRBJ2-7; the D gene is possibly TRBD1 (5 bases). Germline lookup yields CDR1 SGHTA and CDR2 FQGNSA. The V gene lost 3 bases and the J gene lost 5 bases, with 14 bases spanning the gap. CDR3 length: 14 residues. CDR3 nucleotide sequence: TGTGCCAGCAGCTTTTATGTGGGGCCCCACGAGCAGTACTTC. Residues: CASSFYVGPHEQYF.

The V call is TRBV24-1, the J call TRBJ2-1; D is possibly TRBD2 (6 bases). This CDR3 has 15 residues. CDR1 is KGHDR and CDR2 is SFDVKD in the germline V gene. V was clipped by 4 bases and J by 8 bases, with 17 bases between them. The CDR3 DNA reads as TGTGCCACCAGTGAGGAGGGACGGAGGATTGATGAGCAGTTCTTC. Encoded protein: CATSEEGRRIDEQFF.

The rearrangement uses TRBV4-2 and TRBJ2-2; D not resolved. This CDR3 comprises 13 residues. Trimming took off 0 bases at V and 5 bases at J, with 4 bases between the two ends. Germline assignment: CDR1 LGHNA and CDR2 YNFKEQ. The CDR3 protein is CASSQELTGELFF. CDR3 nucleotides: TGTGCCAGCAGCCAAGAATTAACCGGGGAGCTGTTTTTT.

The chain recombines TRBV5-8 with TRBJ1-1; D is uncertain. CDR3 length: 13 amino acids. CDR1 SGHTS and CDR2 YDEGEE come from the germline V gene. V dropped 4 bases and J dropped 7 bases, with 14 bases sitting between them. The CDR3 reads CASSPSGISEAFF. CDR3 DNA sequence: TGTGCCAGCAGCCCCTCGGGTATTAGTGAAGCTTTCTTT.

This sequence joins TRBV19 and TRBJ1-3; D is possibly TRBD1 (5 bases). The germline V and J ends were trimmed by 0 bases and 0 bases, with 12 bases remaining between them. Germline V gene lookup returns CDR1 LNHDA and CDR2 SQIVND (reference sequence). The CDR3 consists of 17 residues. In DNA form, the CDR3 reads TGTGCCAGTAGTATAGAAGGGGCATCCAGCTCTGGAAACACCATATATTTT. Amino acids: CASSIEGASSSGNTIYF. Full variable domain (remainder filled in from reference TRBV19 and TRBJ1-3): DGGITQSPKYLFRKEGQNVTLSCEQNLNHDAMYWYRQDPGQGLRLIYYSQIVNDFQKGDIAEGYSVSREKKESFPLTVTSAQKNPTAFYLCASSIEGASSSGNTIYFGEGSWLTVV.

This chain connects TRBV6-5 to TRBJ1-1; the D gene is possibly TRBD1 (6 bases). The CDR3 is 13 amino acids. V lost 6 bases to trimming and J lost 7 bases, with 15 bases between them. Germline V gives CDR1 MNHEY, CDR2 SVGAGI. CDR3 amino acids: CASSPLQGVEAFF. CDR3 coding DNA: TGTGCCAGCAGCCCACTACAGGGTGTTGAAGCTTTCTTT.

This clone was seen at least ten times. This chain joins TRBV18 and TRBJ1-2; TRBD1 might be the D (5 bases). This CDR3 is 15 amino acids long. Germline V gene sequence: CDR1 KGHSH, CDR2 LQKENI. Trimming removed 3 bases at V and 5 bases at J, with 16 bases between. The CDR3 sequence: CASSPNDSPGYGYTF. The CDR3, as DNA: TGTGCCAGCTCACCCAATGACAGCCCAGGTTATGGCTACACCTTC.